Listed below are T cell receptor beta chains from one sample, sequenced in a study of cytomegalovirus exposure and HLA in healthy donors. TCRdb's table, derived via immunoSEQ multiplex PCR, lists solely in-frame clones and lacks some. The sample gives about 100,000 clones, roughly 76% of which show up once; roughly 19% is in the top ten. Material for sequencing was PBMCs. The receptors here all came from a woman in her sixties or seventies in good health and CMV-seropositive. Each CDR3 is given with its conserved first and last residue. Each record gives: J gene, clone size, D gene, V gene, CDR3 DNA, CDR3 protein. D genes are given only for firm matches. The size field is filled for only some rows; it gives once, few, many or a size class.

TRBJ1-4,-,TRBD1,TRBV7-3,TGTGCCAGCAGCTTAATGGGGACAGCTAATGAAAAACTGTTTTTT,CASSLMGTANEKLFF
TRBJ2-7,-,-,TRBV30,TGTGCCTGGAGCCCCGGGTTCCCCCCTGGCGAGCAGTACTTC,CAWSPGFPPGEQYF
TRBJ1-5,-,-,TRBV25-1,TGTGCCAGCAGTGAATTGGGCCAGGAAAATCAGCCCCAGCATTTT,CASSELGQENQPQHF
TRBJ1-1,-,-,TRBV9,TGTGCCAGCAGCGCCCTAGACAGGCGCCGGAACACTGAAGCTTTCTTT,CASSALDRRRNTEAFF
TRBJ2-7,-,-,TRBV10-2,TGCGCCAGCAGTGAGGGTACAGGGAGCTACGAGCAGTACTTC,CASSEGTGSYEQYF
TRBJ2-3,-,TRBD2,TRBV5-1,TGCGCCAGCAGCTCCAACCTGGGACTAGTTACAGATACGCAGTATTTT,CASSSNLGLVTDTQYF
TRBJ2-7,-,TRBD2,TRBV9,TGTGCCAGCAGCGTGTCGACTAGCGGCCCCTACGAGCAGTACTTC,CASSVSTSGPYEQYF
TRBJ1-2,-,-,TRBV9,TGTGCCAGCAGCGCCCGGGGGGGCTACACCTTC,CASSARGGYTF
TRBJ2-3,-,TRBD2,TRBV11-2,TGTGCCAGCAGCCCCGGACTAGCGGGAGGGAAAGATACGCAGTATTTT,CASSPGLAGGKDTQYF
TRBJ2-3,-,-,TRBV9,TGTGCCAGCAGCCCCTACCAGGGGCCGCAGTATTTT,CASSPYQGPQYF
TRBJ2-7,once,-,TRBV21-1,TGTGCCAGCAGCAAAAGCGGGGGTTACGACTACGAGCAGTACTTC,CASSKSGGYDYEQYF
TRBJ2-2,-,TRBD2,TRBV7-9,TGTGCCAGCAGCTTAGGACCCCTACTAGCGGGAGTAGACACCGGGGAGCTGTTTTTT,CASSLGPLLAGVDTGELFF
TRBJ2-7,-,-,TRBV4-1,TGCGCCAGCAGCCAAGATACCGGGTTTTACGAGCAGTACTTC,CASSQDTGFYEQYF
TRBJ1-6,-,TRBD1,TRBV25-1,TGTGCCAGCAGCCAGGGGGCTTTTTGGAATTCACCCCTCCACTTT,CASSQGAFWNSPLHF